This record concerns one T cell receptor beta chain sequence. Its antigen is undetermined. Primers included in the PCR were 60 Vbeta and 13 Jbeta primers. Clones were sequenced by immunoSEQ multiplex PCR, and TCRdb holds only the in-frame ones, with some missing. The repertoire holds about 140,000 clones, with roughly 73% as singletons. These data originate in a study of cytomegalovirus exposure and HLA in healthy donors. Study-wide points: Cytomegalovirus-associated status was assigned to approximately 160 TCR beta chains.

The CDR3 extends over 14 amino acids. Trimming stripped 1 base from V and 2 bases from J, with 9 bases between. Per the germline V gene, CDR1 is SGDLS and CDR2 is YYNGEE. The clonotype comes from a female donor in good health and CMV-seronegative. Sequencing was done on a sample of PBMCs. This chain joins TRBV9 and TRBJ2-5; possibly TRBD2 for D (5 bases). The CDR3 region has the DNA TGTGCCAGCAGCGTACGGGGTTCGCAAGAGACCCAGTACTTC. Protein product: CASSVRGSQETQYF.